The clone carrying this TCR beta chain occurred a few times. What it binds is not known. Germline values: CDR1 KGHSH, CDR2 LQKENI. The CDR3 has 16 amino acids. Trimming removed 0 bases at V and 7 bases at J, with 15 bases between. This sample was included in a study of beta chain features in type 1 diabetes. Study context: Cell yields, gender and age were comparable in patients and healthy donors. The number of sorted cells examined across all samples was roughly 100,000,000. Study-wide results and caveats: No resolution was reached here on whether HLA type influences TCRB rearrangement. Shortening of TCRB CDR3s, moderate but significant, appeared in all four CD4+ subsets of Type 1 diabetes patients.

Investigators reverse transcribed all isolated RNA, so they sequenced expressed TCRB transcripts. TCRdb's table, derived via immunoSEQ multiplex PCR, lists solely in-frame clones and lacks some. The sample has over 650,000 clones; more than 13% are singletons. The sequence derives from a man aged 18 to 30 with type 1 diabetes. Sequencing was performed on naive CD4+ T cells from blood. V gene TRBV18 combines with J gene TRBJ2-2; D possibly corresponds to TRBD2 (6 bases). The CDR3 DNA follows: TGTGCCAGCTCACCACCGATCAAGGGAGGTTACGGGGAGCTGTTTTTT. It codes for CASSPPIKGGYGELFF.